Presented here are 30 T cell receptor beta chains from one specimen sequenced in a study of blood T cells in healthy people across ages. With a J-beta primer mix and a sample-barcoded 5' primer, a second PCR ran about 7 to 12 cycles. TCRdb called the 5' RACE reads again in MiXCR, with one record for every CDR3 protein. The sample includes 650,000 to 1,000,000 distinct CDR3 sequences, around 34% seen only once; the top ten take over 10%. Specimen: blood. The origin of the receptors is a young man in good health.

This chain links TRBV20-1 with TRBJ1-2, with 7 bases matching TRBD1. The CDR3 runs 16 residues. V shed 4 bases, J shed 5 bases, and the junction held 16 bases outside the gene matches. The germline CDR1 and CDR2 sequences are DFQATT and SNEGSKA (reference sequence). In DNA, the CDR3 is TGCAGTGCTACGGGGACAGCCCCCCCGGAGTTGTATGGCTACACCTTC. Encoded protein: CSATGTAPPELYGYTF.

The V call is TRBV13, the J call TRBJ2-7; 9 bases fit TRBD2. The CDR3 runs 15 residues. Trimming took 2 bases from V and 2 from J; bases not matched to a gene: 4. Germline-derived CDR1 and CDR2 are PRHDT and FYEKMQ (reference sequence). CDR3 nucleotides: TGTGCCAGCAGCTTAAAGCTAGCGGGAACCTACGAGCAGTACTTC. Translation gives CASSLKLAGTYEQYF.

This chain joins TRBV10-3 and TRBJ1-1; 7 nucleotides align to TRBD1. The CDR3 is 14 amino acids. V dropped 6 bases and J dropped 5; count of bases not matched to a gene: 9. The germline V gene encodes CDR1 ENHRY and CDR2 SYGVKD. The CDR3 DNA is TGTGCCATCAGCCAAACAGGGGAATGGACTGAAGCTTTCTTT. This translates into CAISQTGEWTEAFF.

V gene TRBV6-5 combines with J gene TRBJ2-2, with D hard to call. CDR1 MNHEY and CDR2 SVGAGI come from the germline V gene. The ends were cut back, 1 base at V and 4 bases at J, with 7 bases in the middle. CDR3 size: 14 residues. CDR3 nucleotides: TGTGCCAGCAGTTACTGGATCAGCACCGGGGAGCTGTTTTTT. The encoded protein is CASSYWISTGELFF.

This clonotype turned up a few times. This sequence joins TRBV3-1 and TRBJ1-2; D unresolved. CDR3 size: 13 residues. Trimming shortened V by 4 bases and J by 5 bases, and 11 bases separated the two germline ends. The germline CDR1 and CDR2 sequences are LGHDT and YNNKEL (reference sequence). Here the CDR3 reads CASSPQLGYGYTF. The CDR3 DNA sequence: TGTGCCAGCAGCCCCCAATTGGGTTATGGCTACACCTTC.

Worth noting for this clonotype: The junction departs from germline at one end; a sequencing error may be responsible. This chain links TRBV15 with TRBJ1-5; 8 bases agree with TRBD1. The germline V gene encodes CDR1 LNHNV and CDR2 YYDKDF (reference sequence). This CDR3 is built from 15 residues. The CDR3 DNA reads TGTGCCGCCAGCAGACCGGACAGGGCCAATCAGCCCCAGCATTTT. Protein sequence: CAASRPDRANQPQHF.

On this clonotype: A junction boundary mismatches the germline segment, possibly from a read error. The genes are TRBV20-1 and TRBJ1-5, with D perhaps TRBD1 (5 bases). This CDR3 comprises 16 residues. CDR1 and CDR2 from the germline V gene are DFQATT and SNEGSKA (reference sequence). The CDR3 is CSTRDSRALGNQPQHF. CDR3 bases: TGCAGTACTAGAGATTCCAGGGCTTTGGGCAATCAGCCCCAGCATTTT.

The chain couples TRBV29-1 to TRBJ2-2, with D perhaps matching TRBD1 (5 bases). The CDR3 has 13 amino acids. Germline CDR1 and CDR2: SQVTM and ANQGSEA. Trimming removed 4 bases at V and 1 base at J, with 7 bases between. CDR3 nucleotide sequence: TGCAGCGTTGCTACAGGGAACACCGGGGAGCTGTTTTTT. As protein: CSVATGNTGELFF.

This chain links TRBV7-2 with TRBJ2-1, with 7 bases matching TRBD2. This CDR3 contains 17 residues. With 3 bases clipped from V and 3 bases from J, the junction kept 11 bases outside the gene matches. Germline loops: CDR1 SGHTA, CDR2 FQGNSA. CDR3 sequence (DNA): TGTGCCAGCAGCTTCGTAATAGGGCGGGGGAGCTACAATGAGCAGTTCTTC. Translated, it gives CASSFVIGRGSYNEQFF.

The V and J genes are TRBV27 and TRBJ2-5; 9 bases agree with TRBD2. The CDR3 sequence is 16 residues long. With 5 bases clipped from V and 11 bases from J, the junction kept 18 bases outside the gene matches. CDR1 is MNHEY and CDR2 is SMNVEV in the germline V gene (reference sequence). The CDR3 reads CASSHRGGADVLEQYF. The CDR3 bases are TGTGCCAGCAGTCACCGCGGGGGGGCCGATGTATTAGAGCAGTACTTC.

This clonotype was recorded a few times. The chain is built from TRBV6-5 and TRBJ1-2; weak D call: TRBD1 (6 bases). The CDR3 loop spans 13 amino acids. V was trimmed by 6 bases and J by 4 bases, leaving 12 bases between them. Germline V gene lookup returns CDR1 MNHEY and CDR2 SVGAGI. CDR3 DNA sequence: TGTGCCAGCAGGAAAGGAGGGGGCTATGGCTACACCTTC. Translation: CASRKGGGYGYTF.

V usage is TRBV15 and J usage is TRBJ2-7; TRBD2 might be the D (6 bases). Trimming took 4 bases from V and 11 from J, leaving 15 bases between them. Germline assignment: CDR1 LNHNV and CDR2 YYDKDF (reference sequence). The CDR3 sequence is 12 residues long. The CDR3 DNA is TGTGCCACCAGCAACTGGAGGGAGGTAGAGTACTTC. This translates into CATSNWREVEYF.

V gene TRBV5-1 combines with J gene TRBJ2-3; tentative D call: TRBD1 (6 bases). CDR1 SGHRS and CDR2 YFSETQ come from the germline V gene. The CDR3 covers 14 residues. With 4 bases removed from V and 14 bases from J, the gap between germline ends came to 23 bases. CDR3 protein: CASSPGQTLDVWYF. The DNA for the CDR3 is TGCGCCAGCAGCCCAGGACAGACCCTAGATGTTTGGTATTTT.

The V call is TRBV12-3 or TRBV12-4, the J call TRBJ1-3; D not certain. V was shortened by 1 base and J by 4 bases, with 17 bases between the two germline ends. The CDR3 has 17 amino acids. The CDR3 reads CASSLVQAFPAGNTIYF. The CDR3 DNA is TGTGCCAGCAGTTTAGTGCAGGCATTTCCCGCCGGAAACACCATATATTTT.

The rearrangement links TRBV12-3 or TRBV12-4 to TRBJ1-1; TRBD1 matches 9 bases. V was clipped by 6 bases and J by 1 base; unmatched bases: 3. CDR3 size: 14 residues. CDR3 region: CASRKTGGNTEAFF. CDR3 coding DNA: TGTGCCAGCAGGAAGACAGGGGGGAACACTGAAGCTTTCTTT.

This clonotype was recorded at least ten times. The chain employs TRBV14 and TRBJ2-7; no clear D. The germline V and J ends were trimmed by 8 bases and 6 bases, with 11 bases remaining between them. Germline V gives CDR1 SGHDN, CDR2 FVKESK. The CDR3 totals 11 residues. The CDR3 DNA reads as TGTGCCAGCCAGTCTATAGGCGAGCAGTACTTC. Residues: CASQSIGEQYF.

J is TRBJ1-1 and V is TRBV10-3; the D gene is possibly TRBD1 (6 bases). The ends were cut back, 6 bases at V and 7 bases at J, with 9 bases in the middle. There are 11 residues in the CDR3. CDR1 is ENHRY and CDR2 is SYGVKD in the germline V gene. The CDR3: CAISQGNEAFF. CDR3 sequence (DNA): TGTGCCATCAGCCAGGGGAATGAAGCTTTCTTT.

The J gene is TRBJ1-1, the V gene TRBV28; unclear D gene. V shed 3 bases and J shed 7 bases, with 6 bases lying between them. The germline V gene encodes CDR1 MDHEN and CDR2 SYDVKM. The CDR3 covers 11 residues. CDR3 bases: TGTGCCAGCAGTTTTAGGGTTGAAGCTTTCTTT. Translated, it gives CASSFRVEAFF.

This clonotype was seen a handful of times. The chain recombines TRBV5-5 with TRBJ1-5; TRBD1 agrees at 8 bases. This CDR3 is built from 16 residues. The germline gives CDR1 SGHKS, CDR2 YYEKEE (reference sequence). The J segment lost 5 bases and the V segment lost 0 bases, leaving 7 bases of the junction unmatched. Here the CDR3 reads CASSLVAGGEDQPQHF. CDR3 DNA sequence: TGTGCCAGCAGCTTGGTGGCAGGGGGCGAGGATCAGCCCCAGCATTTT.

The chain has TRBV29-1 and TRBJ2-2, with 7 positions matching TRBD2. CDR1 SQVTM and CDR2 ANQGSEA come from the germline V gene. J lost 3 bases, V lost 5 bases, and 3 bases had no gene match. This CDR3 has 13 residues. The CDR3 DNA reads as TGCAGCGTTCTCGGACTAGACACCGGGGAGCTGTTTTTT. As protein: CSVLGLDTGELFF.

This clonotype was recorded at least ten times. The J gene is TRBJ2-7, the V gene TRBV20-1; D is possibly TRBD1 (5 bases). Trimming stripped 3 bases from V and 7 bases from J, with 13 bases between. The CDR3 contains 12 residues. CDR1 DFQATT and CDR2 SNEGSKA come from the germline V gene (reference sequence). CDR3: CSASQDTFEQYF. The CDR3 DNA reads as TGCAGTGCTAGTCAGGACACTTTTGAGCAGTACTTC.

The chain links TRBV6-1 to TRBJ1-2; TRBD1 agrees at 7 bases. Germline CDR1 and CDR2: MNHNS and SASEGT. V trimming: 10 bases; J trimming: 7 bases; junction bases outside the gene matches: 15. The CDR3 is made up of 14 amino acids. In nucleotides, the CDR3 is TGTGCCACCCGGTTAGGGGGCGAGGACGGTGGCTACACCTTC. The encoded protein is CATRLGGEDGGYTF.

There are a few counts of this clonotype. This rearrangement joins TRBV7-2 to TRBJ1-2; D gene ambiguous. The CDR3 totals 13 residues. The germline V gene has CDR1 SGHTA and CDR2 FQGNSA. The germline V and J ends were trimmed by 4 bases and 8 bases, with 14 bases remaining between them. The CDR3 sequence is CASSWVEARGYTF. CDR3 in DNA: TGTGCCAGCAGCTGGGTCGAGGCTCGGGGCTACACCTTC.

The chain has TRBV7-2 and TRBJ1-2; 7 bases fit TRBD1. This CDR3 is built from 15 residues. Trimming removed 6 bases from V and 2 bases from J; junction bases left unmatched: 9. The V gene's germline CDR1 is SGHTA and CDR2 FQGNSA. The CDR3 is CASRSTGVANYGYTF. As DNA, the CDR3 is TGTGCCAGCAGATCTACAGGGGTGGCCAACTATGGCTACACCTTC.

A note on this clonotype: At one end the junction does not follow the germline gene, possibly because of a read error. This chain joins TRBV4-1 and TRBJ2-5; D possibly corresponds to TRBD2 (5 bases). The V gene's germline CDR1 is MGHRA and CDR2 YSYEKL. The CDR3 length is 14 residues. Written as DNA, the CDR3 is TGCACCAGCAGCCACGATCGGGAAGAAGAGACCCAGTACTTC. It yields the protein CTSSHDREEETQYF.

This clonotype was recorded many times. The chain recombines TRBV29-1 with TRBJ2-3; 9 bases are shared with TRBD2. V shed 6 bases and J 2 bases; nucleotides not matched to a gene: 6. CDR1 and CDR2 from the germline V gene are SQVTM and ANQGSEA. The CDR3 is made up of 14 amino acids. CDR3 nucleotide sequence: TGCAGCGTGGGCCTAGCGGGAACCACAGATACGCAGTATTTT. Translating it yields CSVGLAGTTDTQYF.

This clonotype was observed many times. The CDR3 nucleotides are TGCAGTGCTAGAGATCTACAGGGTGGGGAGGAGACCCAGTACTTC. Its translation: CSARDLQGGEETQYF. The chain has TRBV20-1 and TRBJ2-5, with D tentatively TRBD1 (6 bases). Germline V gives CDR1 DFQATT, CDR2 SNEGSKA (reference sequence). The V and J ends lost 0 bases and 5 bases respectively, with 16 bases between them. This CDR3 is 15 amino acids long.

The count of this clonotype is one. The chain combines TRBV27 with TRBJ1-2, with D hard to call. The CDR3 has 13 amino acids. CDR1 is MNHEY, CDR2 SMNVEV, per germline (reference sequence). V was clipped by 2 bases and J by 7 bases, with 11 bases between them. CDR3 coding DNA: TGTGCCAGCAGTTTAGGCGGGAACCGTGGCTACACCTTC. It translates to CASSLGGNRGYTF.

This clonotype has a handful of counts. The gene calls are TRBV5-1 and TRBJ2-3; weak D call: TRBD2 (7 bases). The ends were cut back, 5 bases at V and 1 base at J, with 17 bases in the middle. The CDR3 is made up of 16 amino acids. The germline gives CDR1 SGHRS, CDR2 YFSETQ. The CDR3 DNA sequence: TGCGCCAGCAGAAGGGGGGGGAGCTCTCGCACAGATACGCAGTATTTT. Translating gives CASRRGGSSRTDTQYF.

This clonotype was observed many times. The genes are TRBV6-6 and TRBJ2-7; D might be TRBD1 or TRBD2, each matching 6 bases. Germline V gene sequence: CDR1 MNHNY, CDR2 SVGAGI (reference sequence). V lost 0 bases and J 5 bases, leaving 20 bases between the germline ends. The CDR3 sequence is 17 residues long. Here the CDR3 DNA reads TGTGCCAGCAGTTACTCGGATAATGTGGGGGGCAGAAACGAGCAGTACTTC. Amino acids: CASSYSDNVGGRNEQYF.